Described below is a single T cell receptor beta chain sequence and its context. The antigen remains undetermined. The record originates from a study of cytomegalovirus exposure and HLA in healthy donors. Looking at the study overall: An early data release held 80 million or so unique TCRs from HLA-typed donors. Study outcomes and limitations: Sequencing depth roughly uniform across donors was assumed in presence/absence analyses.

The primer mix had 60 Vbeta and 13 Jbeta primers. The protocol was immunoSEQ multiplex PCR, while the TCRdb copy is restricted to in-frame clones and leaves out a portion. The repertoire has tens of thousands of clones, approximately 79% of them found once; the top ten carry approximately 3%. Germline V gene data show CDR1 as SGHTA and CDR2 as FQGNSA. The V segment lost 3 bases and the J segment 1 base; nucleotides outside the gene matches: 12. The CDR3 loop spans 19 amino acids. What was sequenced was PBMCs. The V and J genes are TRBV7-2 and TRBJ2-6, with 7 bases that match TRBD1. The source of this sequence is a man aged 25 to 45 in good health and CMV-seronegative. CDR3 region: CASSFDSGTAQSGANVLTF. The CDR3 DNA sequence: TGTGCCAGCAGCTTTGACTCCGGGACAGCTCAATCTGGGGCCAACGTCCTGACTTTC. The variable domain in full, completed from reference TRBV7-2 and TRBJ2-6, reads GAGVSQSPSNKVTEKGKDVELRCDPISGHTALYWYRQSLGQGLEFLIYFQGNSAPDKSGLPSDRFSAERTGGSVSTLTIQRTQQEDSAVYLCASSFDSGTAQSGANVLTFGAGSRLTVL.